There are a few counts of the clone carrying this TCR beta chain. Its cognate antigen is unknown. Genomic DNA was employed as the template in profiling TCR beta VDJ and CDR3. Using its own MiXCR run on the reads, TCRdb lists one record per CDR3 protein. Found here are 50,000 to 65,000 distinct CDR3 sequences, roughly 60% of them singletons; the top ten hold 15% to 20%. Germline V gene lookup returns CDR1 SGHTA and CDR2 FQGNSA. Trimming removed 6 bases from V and 4 bases from J, with 9 bases in between. CDR3 length: 12 amino acids. Only patients with CD8+CD57+ cell expansion on flow cytometry were chosen for sequencing. Severe acquired aplastic anemia was diagnosed in all patients. These data originate in a study of CD8+CD57+ T cells in acquired aplastic anemia. Across the study: The study obtained an average of roughly 3 ug of DNA from sorted CD4+ and CD8+ cells. Notes on the study in general: Sharing between patients and controls was observed for some 27 CD8+ CDR3 sequences.

This TCR derives from a human donor with aplastic anemia. Sequencing input: sorted CD4+, CD8+, or CD8+CD57+ T cells (not recorded which) from PBMCs. This chain connects TRBV7-2 to TRBJ2-5, with D unresolved. CDR3 amino acids: CASRGGGETQYF. The CDR3 nucleotides are TGTGCCAGCAGAGGTGGTGGAGAGACCCAGTACTTC.